The 6 T cell receptor beta chains presented below share a single source sample, sequenced in a study of CD8 T cells in Susac syndrome. RNA in amounts of roughly 0.5 to 1 ug was reverse transcribed with random hexamers. Each CDR3 protein gets one entry after TCRdb re-called the immunoSEQ multiplex PCR reads with MiXCR. The sample contains about 210,000 distinct CDR3 sequences, over 85% of which appear only once. Specimen: CD4+ T cells from PBMCs. These receptors were collected from a human donor in good health.

This chain connects TRBV27 to TRBJ1-3; the D is unclear. The V end was cut by 4 bases, the J end by 2 bases, with 6 bases between. Per germline, CDR1 MNHEY and CDR2 SMNVEV (reference sequence). CDR3 length: 13 residues. DNA of the CDR3: TGTGCCAGCAGTTGGCAGGCTGGAAACACCATATATTTT. It specifies CASSWQAGNTIYF.

The chain uses TRBV6-5 and TRBJ2-5, with D maybe TRBD2 (7 bases). V lost 6 bases and J 4 bases, leaving 15 bases between the germline ends. Germline-derived CDR1 and CDR2 are MNHEY and SVGAGI. This CDR3 region has 14 residues. CDR3 in DNA: TGTGCCAGCAGGGGGAGGGGGGCCCCAGAGACCCAGTACTTC. Its protein product is CASRGRGAPETQYF.

The V gene is TRBV29-1, the J gene TRBJ1-2; D perhaps matches TRBD1 (6 bases). The germline V gene has CDR1 SQVTM and CDR2 ANQGSEA. There are 12 residues in the CDR3. The V end was cut by 4 bases, the J end by 6 bases, with 12 bases between. This CDR3 is CSVGQVVDGYTF. Here the CDR3 DNA reads TGCAGCGTTGGACAGGTGGTGGATGGCTACACCTTC.

V and J are TRBV4-3 and TRBJ1-2; D is unresolved. The CDR3 has 14 residues. CDR1 and CDR2 (germline): LGHNA, YSLEER. V lost 0 bases and J 8 bases, leaving 13 bases between the germline ends. The DNA for the CDR3 is TGCGCCAGCAGCCAAGATTTAGGGTCTAGGGGCTACACCTTC. Translated: CASSQDLGSRGYTF.

The chain is built from TRBV11-1 and TRBJ1-2; D is unresolved. V lost 5 bases and J lost 6, with 19 bases in between. Looked up from germline, CDR1 is SGHAT and CDR2 is FQDESV (reference sequence). The CDR3 consists of 15 residues. The CDR3 sequence: CASSPRPDPVNGYTF. CDR3 sequence (DNA): TGTGCCAGCAGCCCCCGACCGGACCCAGTGAATGGCTACACCTTC.

To note about this clonotype: The CDR3 ends on some other residue instead of the conserved phenylalanine or tryptophan, so this is likely a read error. This rearrangement joins TRBV27 to TRBJ2-6; 7 nucleotides agree with TRBD1. CDR1 and CDR2 from the germline V gene are MNHEY and SMNVEV (reference sequence). V lost 8 bases and J lost 0; bases outside the gene matches: 7. This CDR3 comprises 16 residues. CDR3 DNA sequence: TGTGCCAGCCAGAATGGGGACAGCTCTGGGGCCAACGTCCTGACTTCC. This sequence encodes CASQNGDSSGANVLTS.